The 26 T cell receptor beta chains in this list originate from one sample, sequenced in a study of breast tumors, draining lymph nodes, adjacent tissues. Samples came from axillary lymph nodes draining the breast cancer. From the multiplex PCR reads, TCRdb called clonotypes with MiXCR, one entry per CDR3 protein. Of over 200,000 distinct CDR3 sequences in the sample, 34% were seen once. Sequencing was done on a sample of axillary lymph node tissue. The receptor set was obtained from a female donor with breast cancer. Some clones in this sample may be carry-over from other donors' samples.

In this sample, this clonotype turned up once. The chain uses TRBV12-3 or TRBV12-4 and TRBJ2-7, with TRBD2 matching over 9 bases. CDR3 length: 15 amino acids. Trimming cost V 1 base and J 4 bases; bases outside gene matches: 5. CDR3 residues: CASSLVGAGGYEQYF. The CDR3 coding sequence is TGTGCCAGCAGTTTAGTAGGAGCGGGAGGTTACGAGCAGTACTTC.

The chain employs TRBV25-1 and TRBJ2-2; 10 nucleotides match TRBD1. Germline V gene data show CDR1 as MGHDK and CDR2 as SYGVNS. CDR3 length: 13 amino acids. J lost 7 bases, V lost 10 bases, and 6 bases had no gene match. CDR3 bases: TGTGCCACCGGGACAGGGGTGATCGGGGAGCTGTTTTTT. This sequence encodes CATGTGVIGELFF. Drawing the rest from reference TRBV25-1 and TRBJ2-2, the complete variable domain is EADIYQTPRYLVIGTGKKITLECSQTMGHDKMYWYQQDPGMELHLIHYSYGVNSTEKGDLSSESTVSRIRTEHFPLTLESARPSHTSQYLCATGTGVIGELFFGEGSRLTVL.

At least ten counts were recorded for this clonotype. V usage is TRBV4-2 and J usage is TRBJ1-5; TRBD1 matches 7 bases. The CDR3 runs 15 residues. V was clipped by 1 base and J by 7 bases; unmatched bases: 7. Looked up from germline, CDR1 is LGHNA and CDR2 is YNFKEQ. CDR3 DNA sequence: TGTGCCAGCAGCCAAGGACAGGGTGTTAGCCAGCCCCAGCATTTT. Translated: CASSQGQGVSQPQHF.

This clonotype appeared many times. The chain joins TRBV20-1 to TRBJ2-3, with D tentatively TRBD1 or TRBD2 (5 bases each). The V end lost 1 base, the J end lost 1 base, and 15 bases lay between the germline ends. There are 16 residues in the CDR3. CDR1 is DFQATT, CDR2 SNEGSKA, per germline (reference sequence). In DNA, the CDR3 is TGCAGTGCTAGAGTTCCCTCTAGGGGACGCACAGATACGCAGTATTTT. Translation gives CSARVPSRGRTDTQYF.

This clonotype was seen at least ten times. The V call is TRBV11-1, the J call TRBJ2-6, with D possibly called TRBD1 or TRBD2 (5 bases each). The V and J ends lost 1 base and 2 bases respectively, with 9 bases between them. The germline V gene has CDR1 SGHAT and CDR2 FQDESV (reference sequence). This CDR3 has 16 amino acids. The CDR3 loop is CASSLDQGAGANVLTF. The CDR3 nucleotides are TGTGCCAGCAGCTTAGACCAGGGAGCTGGGGCCAACGTCCTGACTTTC.

V usage is TRBV12-3 or TRBV12-4 and J usage is TRBJ1-4, with 7 bases that match TRBD1. With V trimmed by 1 base and J by 7 bases, 6 bases remained unmatched. The CDR3 spans 15 residues. The CDR3: CASSLVGQVGEKLFF. CDR3 nucleotides: TGTGCCAGCAGTTTAGTCGGACAGGTTGGTGAAAAACTGTTTTTT.

This clonotype was recorded once. A much larger clone lies a single base off, so this may be a read error. This chain uses TRBV19 with TRBJ2-1; 14 bases map to TRBD2. Germline V gives CDR1 LNHDA, CDR2 SQIVND (reference sequence). V dropped 4 bases and J dropped 0; count of bases not matched to a gene: 5. The CDR3 runs 18 residues. CDR3 sequence reads: CASSKGLAGGRSYNEQFF. CDR3 in DNA: TGTGCCAGTAGTAAAGGACTAGCGGGAGGTCGCTCCTACAATGAGCAGTTCTTC. The entire variable domain, with the rest obtained from reference TRBV19 and TRBJ2-1, is as follows: DGGITQSPKYLFRKEGQNVTLSCEQNLNHDAMYWYRQDPGQGLRLIYYSQIVNDFQKGDIAEGYSVSREKKESFPLTVTSAQKNPTAFYLCASSKGLAGGRSYNEQFFGPGTRLTVL.

This clonotype has a count of ten or more. This chain links TRBV6-4 with TRBJ1-3; perhaps TRBD1 as D (6 bases). CDR3 length equals 13 residues. V was clipped by 7 bases and J by 5 bases, with 12 bases between them. Per germline, CDR1 MRHNA and CDR2 SNTAGT. CDR3 amino acids: CASTETGRNTIYF. The CDR3 region has the DNA TGTGCCAGCACCGAGACAGGCAGAAACACCATATATTTT.

To note about this clonotype: Possible read error: a much larger clone is one base away. The rearrangement joins TRBV20-1 to TRBJ1-2; D unclear. The ends were cut back, 3 bases at V and 4 bases at J, with 18 bases in the middle. Germline CDR1 DFQATT, CDR2 SNEGSKA (reference sequence). The CDR3 covers 15 residues. The DNA for the CDR3 is TGCAGTGCTAGCCCTGCAGGTTCGGGTACCTATGGCTACACCTTC. Translated, it gives CSASPAGSGTYGYTF.

This clonotype was detected many times. The chain links TRBV6-5 to TRBJ2-7, with 8 bases aligning to TRBD1. CDR1 is MNHEY and CDR2 is SVGAGI in the germline V gene. CDR3 length: 13 amino acids. V dropped 5 bases and J dropped 5; count of bases not matched to a gene: 5. This chain's CDR3 is CASSGQGIHEQYF. CDR3 nucleotides: TGTGCCAGCAGTGGACAGGGAATCCACGAGCAGTACTTC.

This clonotype occurred many times. This chain connects TRBV24-1 to TRBJ2-7; TRBD1 agrees at 10 bases. The CDR3 is 15 residues long. CDR1 is KGHDR and CDR2 is SFDVKD in the germline V gene. J lost 2 bases, V lost 5 bases, and 5 bases had no gene match. CDR3: CATSGGTGEPYEQYF. The CDR3 coding sequence is TGTGCCACCAGTGGTGGGACAGGGGAGCCCTACGAGCAGTACTTC.

The chain carries TRBV7-8 and TRBJ1-2; perhaps TRBD1 as D (5 bases). The CDR3 totals 15 residues. The V end lost 5 bases, the J end lost 5 bases, and 18 bases lay between the germline ends. CDR1 SGHVS and CDR2 FQNEAQ come from the germline V gene. As DNA, the CDR3 is TGTGCCAGCAGCCGAGGGTCTGGGCAGGGATATGGCTACACCTTC. Protein: CASSRGSGQGYGYTF.

The sample holds many counts of this clonotype. The chain carries TRBV5-1 and TRBJ1-2; the D gene is possibly TRBD1 (5 bases). This CDR3 spans 19 amino acids. V was cut by 0 bases and J by 5 bases, with 26 bases left in between. In germline, CDR1 is SGHRS, CDR2 YFSETQ. CDR3 residues: CASSLAMPGTVPISYGYTF. The CDR3 nucleotides read TGCGCCAGCAGCTTGGCCATGCCCGGGACGGTACCTATAAGTTATGGCTACACCTTC. Full variable domain (outside the CDR3, taken from reference TRBV5-1 and TRBJ1-2): KAGVTQTPRYLIKTRGQQVTLSCSPISGHRSVSWYQQTPGQGLQFLFEYFSETQRNKGNFPGRFSGRQFSNSRSEMNVSTLELGDSALYLCASSLAMPGTVPISYGYTFGSGTRLTVV.

The chain combines TRBV11-2 with TRBJ2-2; 10 bases line up with TRBD1. Germline-derived CDR1 and CDR2 are SGHAT and FQNNGV. This CDR3 comprises 15 residues. The V gene end was trimmed by 5 bases and the J gene end by 6 bases; junction bases not matched to a gene: 6. CDR3 region: CASSQTGTGAGELFF. The DNA for the CDR3 is TGTGCCAGCAGCCAGACCGGGACAGGGGCCGGGGAGCTGTTTTTT.

V and J are TRBV7-2 and TRBJ2-7; D not resolved. The CDR3 has 13 residues. V lost 2 bases to trimming and J lost 5 bases, with 10 bases between them. Germline assignment: CDR1 SGHTA and CDR2 FQGNSA. CDR3 coding DNA: TGTGCCAGCAGCTTAAGGTCTTTCCACGAGCAGTACTTC. It translates to CASSLRSFHEQYF.

The chain is built from TRBV2 and TRBJ1-4; 7 bases are a match to TRBD1. The CDR3 loop spans 15 amino acids. The junction had 9 bases not matched to a gene; V was cut back by 6 bases and J by 5 bases. Germline CDR1 is SNHLY and CDR2 is FYNNEI. CDR3 sequence: CASRGMGQFNEKLFF. CDR3 in DNA: TGTGCCAGCAGGGGGATGGGACAGTTCAATGAAAAACTGTTTTTT.

There are many counts of this clonotype. The genes are TRBV10-3 and TRBJ2-7; D gene uncertain. This CDR3 comprises 15 residues. Trimming took off 6 bases at V and 0 bases at J, with 15 bases between the two ends. CDR1 and CDR2 (germline): ENHRY, SYGVKD. The DNA for the CDR3 is TGTGCCATCAGCGACCCCCGCGTAAGCTCCTACGAGCAGTACTTC. Its protein product is CAISDPRVSSYEQYF.

Turning to this clonotype: A much bigger clone sits one base away, suggesting this may be a read error. The J gene is TRBJ2-7, the V gene TRBV12-3 or TRBV12-4, with TRBD2 matching over 9 bases. V dropped 6 bases and J dropped 2; count of bases not matched to a gene: 5. This CDR3 is 14 amino acids long. The CDR3 protein is CASSSLAGTYEQYF. CDR3 coding DNA: TGTGCCAGCAGCAGCCTAGCGGGGACCTACGAGCAGTACTTC.

The V gene is TRBV6-1, the J gene TRBJ2-7; tentatively, D is TRBD1 (5 bases). Trimming cost V 1 base and J 7 bases, with 5 bases left between them. The CDR3 has 11 residues. Germline CDR1 MNHNS, CDR2 SASEGT. Here the CDR3 reads CASSEGTEQYF. The CDR3 DNA reads as TGTGCCAGCAGTGAAGGGACAGAGCAGTACTTC.

The chain's CDR3 is CASSRTGLAGAGANVLTF. CDR3 DNA sequence: TGTGCCAGCAGCCGAACGGGACTAGCGGGGGCTGGGGCCAACGTCCTGACTTTC. The chain uses TRBV12-3 or TRBV12-4 and TRBJ2-6, with 14 bases matching TRBD2. CDR3 size: 18 residues. The ends lost 6 bases at V and 2 bases at J; junction bases unmatched: 6.

As for this clonotype: Germline is not matched at one junction end, which may reflect a read error. V usage is TRBV7-2 and J usage is TRBJ2-7; D call uncertain. The germline V gene encodes CDR1 SGHTA and CDR2 FQGNSA. The CDR3 is made up of 12 amino acids. CDR3 DNA: TGCGCCAGCAGCTACATCTACTACGAGCAGTACTTC. This gives the protein CASSYIYYEQYF.

There are many counts of this clonotype. The chain has TRBV12-3 or TRBV12-4 and TRBJ2-5; D is uncertain. The CDR3 length is 12 residues. Trimming stripped 3 bases from V and 8 bases from J, with 10 bases between. Here the CDR3 reads CASSLDPSTQYF. The CDR3 DNA reads as TGTGCCAGCAGTTTGGACCCAAGTACCCAGTACTTC.

This clonotype has just a few counts. A much larger clone differs by one base, so this may be a read error. The chain uses TRBV7-2 and TRBJ2-5; D gene ambiguous. The germline V and J ends were trimmed by 3 bases and 3 bases, with 5 bases remaining between them. Looked up from germline, CDR1 is SGHTA and CDR2 is FQGNSA. This CDR3 spans 12 amino acids. CDR3 region: CASSLSEETQYF. The CDR3 DNA reads TGTGCCAGCAGCTTGAGCGAAGAGACCCAGTACTTC.

In its sample, this clonotype was seen many times. V usage is TRBV20-1 and J usage is TRBJ1-4; no firm D call. The CDR3 runs 14 residues. Trimming removed 1 base from V and 0 bases from J, with 6 bases in between. Germline loops: CDR1 DFQATT, CDR2 SNEGSKA (reference sequence). CDR3 nucleotide sequence: TGCAGTGCTAGAGTATCCGCAACTAATGAAAAACTGTTTTTT. Translation: CSARVSATNEKLFF.

The table lists this clonotype with many counts. This sequence joins TRBV20-1 and TRBJ1-5; 8 bases are a match to TRBD1. V was clipped by 3 bases and J by 6 bases; unmatched bases: 7. The CDR3 is made up of 14 amino acids. Germline V CDR1 and CDR2: DFQATT, SNEGSKA (reference sequence). In nucleotides, the CDR3 is TGCAGTGCTAGGACAGGGGTCGGGGTTCAGCCCCAGCATTTT. Protein: CSARTGVGVQPQHF.

The chain uses TRBV20-1 and TRBJ2-7, with D perhaps being TRBD1 or TRBD2 (6 bases each). Trimming removed 0 bases at V and 0 bases at J, with 15 bases between. Germline V gene lookup returns CDR1 DFQATT and CDR2 SNEGSKA (reference sequence). This CDR3 contains 16 residues. Here the CDR3 reads CSARDRGRGSSYEQYF. As DNA, the CDR3 is TGCAGTGCTAGAGATCGGGGGCGGGGAAGCTCCTACGAGCAGTACTTC.